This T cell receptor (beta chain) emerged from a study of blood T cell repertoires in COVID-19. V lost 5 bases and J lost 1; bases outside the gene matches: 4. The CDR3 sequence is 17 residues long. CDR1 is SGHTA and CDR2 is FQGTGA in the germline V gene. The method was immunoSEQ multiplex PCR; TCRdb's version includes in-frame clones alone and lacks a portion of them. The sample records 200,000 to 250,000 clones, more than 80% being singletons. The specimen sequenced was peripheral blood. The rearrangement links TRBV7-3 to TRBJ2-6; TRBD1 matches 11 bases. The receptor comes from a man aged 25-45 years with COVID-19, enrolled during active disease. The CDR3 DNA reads TGTGCCAGCAGCCCGGACAGGGGGCGGTCTGGGGCCAACGTCCTGACTTTC. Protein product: CASSPDRGRSGANVLTF.